A selection of T cell receptor beta chains follows, all from one sample in a study of OX40 agonist ivuxolimab in advanced cancers. The repertoire was sequenced with immunoSEQ multiplex PCR; TCRdb's copy has only in-frame clones and lacks some. The repertoire holds approximately 12,000 clones, with around nine tenths as singletons. The specimen comprised CD4+ or CD8+ T cells sorted from blood, sampled in a trial of the OX40 agonist ivuxolimab. Receptor source: an adult with an advanced solid tumor such as melanoma, head and neck, liver or kidney cancer. The CDR3 runs from the conserved cysteine through the conserved F or W. The D gene is left open where the match is weak. Clone size is given for some rows only: seen once, a few or many times, or a class if the clone is expanded.

D gene: -; J gene: TRBJ1-3; clone size: once; V gene: TRBV5-1; CDR3 DNA: TGCGCCAGCAGAGGCGGGACAACTGGAAACACCATATATTTT; CDR3 protein: CASRGGTTGNTIYF
D gene: -; J gene: TRBJ1-5; clone size: -; V gene: TRBV27; CDR3 DNA: TGTGCCAGCAGTTTTGGGGGGATAGGCAATCAGCCCCAGCATTTT; CDR3 protein: CASSFGGIGNQPQHF
D gene: TRBD2; J gene: TRBJ2-1; clone size: -; V gene: TRBV9; CDR3 DNA: TGTGCCAGCAGCGGCCCGCTAGCGGGAAAGTACAATGAGCAGTTCTTC; CDR3 protein: CASSGPLAGKYNEQFF
D gene: TRBD2; J gene: TRBJ2-1; clone size: once; V gene: TRBV7-2; CDR3 DNA: TGTGCCAGCAGCCCTTTGGCGGGAGGGAGGAACAATGAGCAGTTCTTC; CDR3 protein: CASSPLAGGRNNEQFF
D gene: TRBD1; J gene: TRBJ1-1; clone size: -; V gene: TRBV19; CDR3 DNA: TGTGCCAGTAGTAGAACAGGGGGCACTGAAGCTTTCTTT; CDR3 protein: CASSRTGGTEAFF
D gene: TRBD1; J gene: TRBJ1-4; clone size: -; V gene: TRBV4-1; CDR3 DNA: TGCGCCAGCAGCCTCCTGACAGGGAGTGAAAAACTGTTTTTT; CDR3 protein: CASSLLTGSEKLFF
D gene: -; J gene: TRBJ1-2; clone size: -; V gene: TRBV9; CDR3 DNA: TGTGCCAGCAGCTTCGGACATATCTATGGCTACACCTTC; CDR3 protein: CASSFGHIYGYTF
D gene: -; J gene: TRBJ1-5; clone size: medium-sized; V gene: TRBV30; CDR3 DNA: TGTGCCTGGAATCTGGGGGTCAGCCAGCCCCAGCATTTT; CDR3 protein: CAWNLGVSQPQHF
D gene: TRBD1; J gene: TRBJ1-2; clone size: medium-sized; V gene: TRBV28; CDR3 DNA: TGTGCCAGCAGTTCAACCGGACAGGGAGGAACCTATGGCTACACCTTC; CDR3 protein: CASSSTGQGGTYGYTF
D gene: TRBD2; J gene: TRBJ2-1; clone size: -; V gene: TRBV6-6; CDR3 DNA: TGTGCCACCGGGACTAGCGTCAATGAGCAGTTCTTC; CDR3 protein: CATGTSVNEQFF
D gene: -; J gene: TRBJ2-5; clone size: -; V gene: TRBV4-3; CDR3 DNA: TGCGCCAGCAGCCAGTATGGAGGTCAAGAGACCCAGTACTTC; CDR3 protein: CASSQYGGQETQYF
D gene: TRBD2; J gene: TRBJ2-7; clone size: -; V gene: TRBV6-1; CDR3 DNA: TGTGCCAGCAGTGAGGTATCTAGCGGCCGCCCCTACGAGCAGTACTTC; CDR3 protein: CASSEVSSGRPYEQYF
D gene: TRBD2; J gene: TRBJ2-7; clone size: -; V gene: TRBV5-1; CDR3 DNA: TGCGCCAGCAGTTTACTAGCGGGGCTTTACGAGCAGTACTTC; CDR3 protein: CASSLLAGLYEQYF
D gene: -; J gene: TRBJ2-1; clone size: -; V gene: TRBV5-1; CDR3 DNA: TGCGCCAGCAGAGGGGGGGGCACCCAACAATCCTACAATGAGCAGTTCTTC; CDR3 protein: CASRGGGTQQSYNEQFF
D gene: -; J gene: TRBJ2-7; clone size: -; V gene: TRBV9; CDR3 DNA: TGTGCCAGCAGCGTATCCGGGGGCTCCTACGAGCAGTACTTC; CDR3 protein: CASSVSGGSYEQYF
D gene: -; J gene: TRBJ1-2; clone size: -; V gene: TRBV29-1; CDR3 DNA: TGCAGCGCGGGAAGGGGCTACACCTTC; CDR3 protein: CSAGRGYTF
D gene: -; J gene: TRBJ2-5; clone size: -; V gene: TRBV30; CDR3 DNA: TGTGCCTGGAGTGTGGGGGCGGGGGAGACCCAGTACTTC; CDR3 protein: CAWSVGAGETQYF
D gene: -; J gene: TRBJ1-5; clone size: -; V gene: TRBV27; CDR3 DNA: TGTGCCAGCAGTTTATCAGGGCTCCAGCCCCAGCATTTT; CDR3 protein: CASSLSGLQPQHF
D gene: -; J gene: TRBJ1-5; clone size: -; V gene: TRBV19; CDR3 DNA: TGTGCCAGTAGTACCGACAGGTTTGACAATCAGCCCCAGCATTTT; CDR3 protein: CASSTDRFDNQPQHF
D gene: TRBD1; J gene: TRBJ2-7; clone size: -; V gene: TRBV4-1; CDR3 DNA: TGCGCCAGCAGCACCCGGACAGGGGGATCCTACGAGCAGTACTTC; CDR3 protein: CASSTRTGGSYEQYF
D gene: -; J gene: TRBJ2-1; clone size: -; V gene: TRBV7-9; CDR3 DNA: TGTGCCAGCAGCTCGCCTCCCCGCTCCTACAATGAGCAGTTCTTC; CDR3 protein: CASSSPPRSYNEQFF
D gene: TRBD1; J gene: TRBJ1-1; clone size: -; V gene: TRBV4-2; CDR3 DNA: TGTGCCAGCAGCCATGCAGGGGGGAGTACTGAAGCTTTCTTT; CDR3 protein: CASSHAGGSTEAFF
D gene: TRBD2; J gene: TRBJ2-1; clone size: -; V gene: TRBV7-9; CDR3 DNA: TGTGCCAGCAGCTTAGTAACGGGAGGAGCCAATGAGCAGTTCTTC; CDR3 protein: CASSLVTGGANEQFF
D gene: -; J gene: TRBJ2-3; clone size: -; V gene: TRBV2; CDR3 DNA: TGTGCCAGCAGTGACAGCAGCACAGATACGCAGTATTTT; CDR3 protein: CASSDSSTDTQYF
D gene: -; J gene: TRBJ1-5; clone size: -; V gene: TRBV4-1; CDR3 DNA: TGCGCCAGCAGCCACCTTGGGGTACCCGCCCCGCAGCCCCAGCATTTT; CDR3 protein: CASSHLGVPAPQPQHF
D gene: -; J gene: TRBJ1-1; clone size: -; V gene: TRBV5-6; CDR3 DNA: TGTGCCAGCAGCTTCAGGCGAACTGAAGCTTTCTTT; CDR3 protein: CASSFRRTEAFF
D gene: -; J gene: TRBJ1-2; clone size: -; V gene: TRBV6-5; CDR3 DNA: TGTGCCAGCAGTTACTCTTTGAGTCCTGCTAACTATGGCTACACCTTC; CDR3 protein: CASSYSLSPANYGYTF
D gene: -; J gene: TRBJ2-7; clone size: -; V gene: TRBV29-1; CDR3 DNA: TGCAGCGTCGCCGGACTGAACTCTTACGAGCAGTACTTC; CDR3 protein: CSVAGLNSYEQYF
D gene: -; J gene: TRBJ2-5; clone size: once; V gene: TRBV7-9; CDR3 DNA: TGTGCCAGCAGCTTAGGTGTGTTGGAACAAGAGACCCAGTACTTC; CDR3 protein: CASSLGVLEQETQYF
D gene: TRBD1; J gene: TRBJ2-1; clone size: -; V gene: TRBV4-2; CDR3 DNA: TGTGCCAGCAGCCAACAGGGGGCTTGGAATGAGCAGTTCTTC; CDR3 protein: CASSQQGAWNEQFF
D gene: TRBD1; J gene: TRBJ2-3; clone size: -; V gene: TRBV19; CDR3 DNA: TGTGCCAGTAGTATTGGACAGGGGTCAGATACGCAGTATTTT; CDR3 protein: CASSIGQGSDTQYF
D gene: TRBD2; J gene: TRBJ2-1; clone size: -; V gene: TRBV19; CDR3 DNA: TGTGCCAGTAGTATACGCCTAGCGGGAGGAGGAACCTACAATGAGCAGTTCTTC; CDR3 protein: CASSIRLAGGGTYNEQFF
D gene: -; J gene: TRBJ1-1; clone size: -; V gene: TRBV28; CDR3 DNA: TGTGCCAGCACCTCGTTTGTTGTCACTGAAGCTTTCTTT; CDR3 protein: CASTSFVVTEAFF
D gene: -; J gene: TRBJ2-4; clone size: -; V gene: TRBV18; CDR3 DNA: TGTGCCAGCTCACAGGTTCAGAGCGACATTCAGCACTTC; CDR3 protein: CASSQVQSDIQHF
D gene: -; J gene: TRBJ2-1; clone size: -; V gene: TRBV29-1; CDR3 DNA: TGCAGCGTTAATGGCGGAAACAATGAGCAGTTCTTC; CDR3 protein: CSVNGGNNEQFF
D gene: -; J gene: TRBJ1-3; clone size: few; V gene: TRBV19; CDR3 DNA: TGTGCCAGTATGGGGACTGGTGGAAACACCATATATTTT; CDR3 protein: CASMGTGGNTIYF
D gene: -; J gene: TRBJ2-7; clone size: -; V gene: TRBV11-2; CDR3 DNA: TGTGCCAGCAGCTTAGGCAGGGACTACGAGCAGTACTTC; CDR3 protein: CASSLGRDYEQYF
D gene: -; J gene: TRBJ2-1; clone size: -; V gene: TRBV5-1; CDR3 DNA: TGCGCCAGCAGCTTGGTAGTGGGCGGAAGACTACCTGGGGTGGGCAATGAGCAGTTCTTC; CDR3 protein: CASSLVVGGRLPGVGNEQFF
D gene: -; J gene: TRBJ1-2; clone size: -; V gene: TRBV11-2; CDR3 DNA: TGTGCCAGCAGCCCCGGCCCATCCGAGACAGACCACTATGGCTACACCTTC; CDR3 protein: CASSPGPSETDHYGYTF
D gene: TRBD1; J gene: TRBJ1-4; clone size: -; V gene: TRBV6-6; CDR3 DNA: TGTGCCAGCAGTCAATCCTACAGGGGAACTAATGAAAAACTGTTTTTT; CDR3 protein: CASSQSYRGTNEKLFF
D gene: TRBD2; J gene: TRBJ2-3; clone size: -; V gene: TRBV5-4; CDR3 DNA: TGTGCCAGCAGCGCGGGGGGGAGTACAGATACGCAGTATTTT; CDR3 protein: CASSAGGSTDTQYF